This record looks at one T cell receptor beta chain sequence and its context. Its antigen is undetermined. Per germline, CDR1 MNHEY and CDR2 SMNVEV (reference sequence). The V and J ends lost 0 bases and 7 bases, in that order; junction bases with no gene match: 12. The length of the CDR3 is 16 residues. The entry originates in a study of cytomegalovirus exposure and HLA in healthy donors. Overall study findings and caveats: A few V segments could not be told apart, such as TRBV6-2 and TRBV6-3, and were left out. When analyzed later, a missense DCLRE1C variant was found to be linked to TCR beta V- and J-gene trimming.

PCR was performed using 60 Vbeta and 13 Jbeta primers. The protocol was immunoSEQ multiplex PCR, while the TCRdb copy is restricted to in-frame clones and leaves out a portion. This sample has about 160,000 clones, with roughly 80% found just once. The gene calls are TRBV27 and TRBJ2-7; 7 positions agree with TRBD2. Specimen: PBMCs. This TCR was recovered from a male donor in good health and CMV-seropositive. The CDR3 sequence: CASSLSYRLAVDEQYF. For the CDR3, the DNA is TGTGCCAGCAGTTTATCTTATCGGCTAGCGGTTGATGAGCAGTACTTC.